One and the same sample provided the 21 T cell receptor beta chains below, sequenced in a study of STAT5B mutations in CD4+ large granular lymphocyte leukemia. Sequencing used immunoSEQ multiplex PCR; TCRdb keeps in-frame clones, though not all of them. The data show tens of thousands of clones, around 80% seen once. The sequenced sample consisted of CD4+ T cells from blood buffy coats. The receptors were gathered from a human donor in good health.

V and J are TRBV6-1 and TRBJ2-1, with D hard to call. The V end lost 2 bases, the J end lost 12 bases, and 11 bases lay between the germline ends. The CDR3 is 12 amino acids. Germline lookup yields CDR1 MNHNS and CDR2 SASEGT. CDR3 nucleotide sequence: TGTGCCAGCAGTGAACTCTACGGATCGCAGTTCTTC. This codes for CASSELYGSQFF.

V and J are TRBV10-2 and TRBJ1-2; no reliable D call. CDR1 and CDR2 (germline): WSHSY, SAAADI. V lost 3 bases and J lost 0, with 11 bases in between. The CDR3 covers 15 residues. The CDR3 protein is CASSDSFGANYGYTF. In DNA, the CDR3 is TGCGCCAGCAGTGACTCTTTCGGGGCTAACTATGGCTACACCTTC.

The genes are TRBV11-2 and TRBJ2-5; D might be TRBD2 (5 bases). In germline, CDR1 is SGHAT, CDR2 FQNNGV. The CDR3 is 15 residues long. Trimming shortened V by 6 bases and J by 5 bases, and 19 bases separated the two germline ends. This chain's CDR3 is CASRSLGLLSETQYF. The CDR3 bases are TGTGCCAGCAGGTCCCTCGGACTCCTCAGCGAGACCCAGTACTTC.

This chain uses TRBV30 with TRBJ1-2; D remains ambiguous. The germline gives CDR1 GTSNPN, CDR2 SVGIG (reference sequence). The V and J ends lost 1 base and 4 bases respectively, with 10 bases between them. This CDR3 contains 13 residues. The CDR3 DNA sequence: TGTGCCTGGAGTGGTAGGACCCTCTATGGCTACACCTTC. It codes for CAWSGRTLYGYTF.

The chain combines TRBV5-1 with TRBJ2-7; 7 bases align to TRBD1. Germline loops: CDR1 SGHRS, CDR2 YFSETQ. The ends lost 4 bases at V and 5 bases at J; junction bases unmatched: 9. CDR3 length: 14 residues. The CDR3 nucleotides are TGCGCCAGCAGCCGTACCTCAACAGGGGACGAGCAGTACTTC. Protein sequence: CASSRTSTGDEQYF.

The J gene is TRBJ1-1, the V gene TRBV18; D is undetermined. The CDR3 has 15 amino acids. V lost 1 base and J lost 1, with 10 bases in between. Germline loops: CDR1 KGHSH, CDR2 LQKENI. DNA for the CDR3: TGTGCCAGCTCACCACAAGACTTCACGAACACTGAAGCTTTCTTT. Amino acid sequence: CASSPQDFTNTEAFF.

The rearrangement uses TRBV11-3 and TRBJ2-7; 8 bases match TRBD2. CDR3 length: 14 residues. Germline assignment: CDR1 SGHNT and CDR2 YENEEA. Unmatched junction bases numbered 7, after V lost 5 bases and J lost 4 bases. CDR3 sequence (DNA): TGTGCCAGCAGCGTATCAGCGGGAGTTTACGAGCAGTACTTC. Protein product: CASSVSAGVYEQYF.

The CDR3 here is CASSLYRGRGKDTQYF. The CDR3 nucleotides are TGTGCCAGCAGCTTATATCGCGGGAGGGGGAAAGATACGCAGTATTTT. The rearrangement joins TRBV7-8 to TRBJ2-3; 9 bases are shared with TRBD2. After removal of 2 bases from V and 5 bases from J, the junction contained 8 bases not matched to a gene. The CDR3 totals 16 residues. CDR1 and CDR2 (germline): SGHVS, FQNEAQ.

This clone was observed a few times. This rearrangement joins TRBV7-9 to TRBJ1-1, with 7 nucleotides matching TRBD1. The CDR3 sequence is 12 residues long. V shed 6 bases, J shed 6 bases, and the junction held 4 bases outside the gene matches. Germline values: CDR1 SEHNR, CDR2 FQNEAQ (reference sequence). The CDR3, as DNA: TGTGCCAGCAGTACAGGGGTTTCTGAAGCTTTCTTT. It yields the protein CASSTGVSEAFF.

This rearrangement joins TRBV7-3 to TRBJ2-3, with D perhaps TRBD1 or TRBD2 (5 bases each). CDR1 is SGHTA and CDR2 is FQGTGA in the germline V gene. The germline V and J ends were trimmed by 4 bases and 2 bases, with 10 bases remaining between them. The length of the CDR3 is 14 residues. Here the CDR3 reads CASSSRGDTDTQYF. As DNA, the CDR3 is TGTGCCAGCAGCTCCCGAGGGGACACAGATACGCAGTATTTT. The whole variable domain, filled in from reference TRBV7-3 and TRBJ2-3, reads GAGVSQTPSNKVTEKGKYVELRCDPISGHTALYWYRQSLGQGPEFLIYFQGTGAADDSGLPNDRFFAVRPEGSVSTLKIQRTERGDSAVYLCASSSRGDTDTQYFGPGTRLTVL.

J is TRBJ1-1 and V is TRBV10-3; maybe TRBD1 (6 bases). Per the germline V gene, CDR1 is ENHRY and CDR2 is SYGVKD. The V and J ends lost 4 bases and 6 bases respectively, with 6 bases between them. This CDR3 contains 11 residues. CDR3 in DNA: TGTGCCATCAGTGCAGGGGCTGAAGCTTTCTTT. This encodes CAISAGAEAFF.

This clone was picked up a small number of times. The genes are TRBV10-1 and TRBJ1-4, with D uncertain. V shed 4 bases and J shed 1 base, with 7 bases lying between them. This CDR3 spans 14 amino acids. Germline loops: CDR1 WNHNN, CDR2 SYGVQD (reference sequence). This chain's CDR3 is CASSASRTNEKLFF. For the CDR3, the DNA is TGCGCCAGCAGTGCTTCACGAACTAATGAAAAACTGTTTTTT.

The chain has TRBV4-1 and TRBJ2-1; maybe TRBD2 (6 bases). The CDR3 is made up of 19 amino acids. CDR1 is MGHRA and CDR2 is YSYEKL in the germline V gene. The V and J ends lost 4 bases and 1 base respectively, with 23 bases between them. CDR3 protein: CASSLRVGGSDLSYNEQFF. CDR3 sequence (DNA): TGCGCCAGCAGCCTCCGGGTCGGGGGTAGCGACCTGTCCTACAATGAGCAGTTCTTC.

This chain connects TRBV13 to TRBJ1-1, with D possibly TRBD1 on 5 matching bases. V gave up 6 bases and J gave up 10 bases, with 21 bases separating them. CDR1 and CDR2 from the germline V gene are PRHDT and FYEKMQ (reference sequence). CDR3 length: 14 residues. In DNA form, the CDR3 reads TGTGCCAGCAGGGGGCGTCAGCCGGGTCTTGGAGCTTTCTTT. This translates into CASRGRQPGLGAFF.

The chain is built from TRBV19 and TRBJ1-1; D not certain. The V and J ends lost 3 bases and 0 bases respectively, with 8 bases between them. This CDR3 comprises 14 residues. Germline lookup yields CDR1 LNHDA and CDR2 SQIVND (reference sequence). The CDR3 DNA reads TGTGCCAGTAGTATTAGTCGCCTGAACACTGAAGCTTTCTTT. Translation gives CASSISRLNTEAFF.

The gene calls are TRBV19 and TRBJ2-1; 15 bases are shared with TRBD2. The CDR3 spans 17 residues. The J segment lost 6 bases and the V segment lost 5 bases, leaving 8 bases of the junction unmatched. Germline V lookup: CDR1 LNHDA, CDR2 SQIVND (reference sequence). The CDR3 spells CASSRGTSGRLSNEQFF. CDR3 coding DNA: TGTGCCAGTAGTCGCGGGACTAGCGGGAGGCTCTCCAATGAGCAGTTCTTC.

The gene calls are TRBV30 and TRBJ1-2; D is possibly TRBD1 (6 bases). V dropped 3 bases and J dropped 9 bases, with 14 bases sitting between them. Per germline, CDR1 GTSNPN and CDR2 SVGIG (reference sequence). The CDR3 contains 12 residues. The CDR3 DNA reads TGTGCCTGGAGACTGACCGGGGGCAGCTACACCTTC. This codes for CAWRLTGGSYTF.

CDR3 sequence: CASSPGQRTLGYTF. The CDR3 DNA reads as TGTGCCAGCAGCCCCGGACAGAGAACATTGGGCTACACCTTC. The rearrangement links TRBV6-6 to TRBJ1-2; D is possibly TRBD1 (6 bases). Per the germline V gene, CDR1 is MNHNY and CDR2 is SVGAGI (reference sequence). The CDR3 is 14 amino acids. The V end was cut by 6 bases, the J end by 8 bases, with 19 bases between.

The gene calls are TRBV5-6 and TRBJ1-2; D unresolved. Per germline, CDR1 SGHDT and CDR2 YYEEEE. With 6 bases removed from V and 0 bases from J, the gap between germline ends came to 18 bases. The CDR3 sequence is 16 residues long. The CDR3 nucleotides are TGTGCCAGCACCATAGGCTGGGGAGGACCTAACTATGGCTACACCTTC. Translated: CASTIGWGGPNYGYTF.

This clone has just a few counts. V usage is TRBV2 and J usage is TRBJ1-5, with D perhaps matching TRBD1 (6 bases). The CDR3 has 18 residues. Looked up from germline, CDR1 is SNHLY and CDR2 is FYNNEI. V was clipped by 5 bases and J by 1 base, with 21 bases between them. The CDR3 here is CASSLAGGGLLSNQPQHF. The CDR3 region has the DNA TGTGCCAGCAGTTTGGCCGGAGGGGGACTACTAAGCAATCAGCCCCAGCATTTT.

The chain couples TRBV7-6 to TRBJ1-6; D not certain. Germline values: CDR1 SGHVS, CDR2 FNYEAQ. The V end lost 5 bases, the J end lost 5 bases, and 4 bases lay between the germline ends. This CDR3 is built from 12 residues. CDR3 region: CASSLNNSPLHF. In DNA, the CDR3 is TGTGCCAGCAGCCTAAATAATTCACCCCTCCACTTT. Full variable domain (outside the CDR3, taken from reference TRBV7-6 and TRBJ1-6): GAGVSQSPRYKVTKRGQDVALRCDPISGHVSLYWYRQALGQGPEFLTYFNYEAQQDKSGLPNDRFSAERPEGSISTLTIQRTEQRDSAMYRCASSLNNSPLHFGNGTRLTVT.